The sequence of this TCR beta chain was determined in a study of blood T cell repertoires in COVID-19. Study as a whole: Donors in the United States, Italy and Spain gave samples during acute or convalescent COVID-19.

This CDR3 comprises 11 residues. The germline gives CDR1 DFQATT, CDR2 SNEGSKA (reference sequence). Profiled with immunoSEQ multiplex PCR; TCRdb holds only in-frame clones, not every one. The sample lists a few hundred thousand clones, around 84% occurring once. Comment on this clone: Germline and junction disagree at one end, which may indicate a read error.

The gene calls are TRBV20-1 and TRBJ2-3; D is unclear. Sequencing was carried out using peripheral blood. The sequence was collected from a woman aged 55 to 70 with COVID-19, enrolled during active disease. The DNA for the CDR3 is TGCAGTGCTAGAGTCTTCGATAGGCAGTATTTT. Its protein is CSARVFDRQYF.